These 20 T cell receptor beta chains share one sample of origin, sequenced in a study of control samples from healthy donors and cancer patients. Some clones are missing from TCRdb's copy, which holds only in-frame ones; the method was immunoSEQ multiplex PCR. The top ten clones hold over 12% of a sample with about 53,000 clones, approximately 90% of them seen once. Sample: PBMCs. These receptors came from a man aged 60 to 75 with head and neck cancer.

This clone has a handful of counts. The J gene is TRBJ1-2, the V gene TRBV28; TRBD1 matches at 7 bases. This CDR3 spans 14 amino acids. J lost 7 bases, V lost 7 bases, and 12 bases had no gene match. CDR1 and CDR2 from the germline V gene are MDHEN and SYDVKM. The CDR3 coding sequence is TGTGCCAGCACGCGGACAGGACCTTCCGGTGGCTACACCTTC. Protein: CASTRTGPSGGYTF.

V usage is TRBV6-2 or TRBV6-3 and J usage is TRBJ1-2; no clear D. Per germline, CDR1 MNHEY and CDR2 SVGEGT. With 7 bases removed from V and 9 bases from J, the gap between germline ends came to 15 bases. CDR3 length: 12 amino acids. CDR3 nucleotide sequence: TGTGCCAGCACCCCAGGACGTAACAGCTACACCTTC. Its translation is CASTPGRNSYTF.

The chain uses TRBV30 and TRBJ1-1; D is undetermined. Germline V gives CDR1 GTSNPN, CDR2 SVGIG (reference sequence). Trimming cost V 1 base and J 0 bases, with 12 bases left between them. CDR3 length: 15 amino acids. The CDR3 nucleotides are TGTGCCTGGAGTGGGTCGACAACGATGAACACTGAAGCTTTCTTT. It encodes CAWSGSTTMNTEAFF.

The chain is built from TRBV6-1 and TRBJ2-5; D is ambiguous. The CDR3 extends over 14 amino acids. V dropped 2 bases and J dropped 2 bases, with 9 bases sitting between them. Germline loops: CDR1 MNHNS, CDR2 SASEGT. The DNA for the CDR3 is TGTGCCAGCAGTGAAATTCAGAAACAAGAGACCCAGTACTTC. It encodes CASSEIQKQETQYF.

The V call is TRBV6-5, the J call TRBJ2-5; D may be TRBD2 (5 bases). CDR1 MNHEY and CDR2 SVGAGI come from the germline V gene. Trimming removed 2 bases from V and 5 bases from J, with 15 bases in between. This CDR3 contains 15 residues. CDR3 DNA sequence: TGTGCCAGCAGTTACAGGGATGGAGGTTGGGAGACCCAGTACTTC. It specifies CASSYRDGGWETQYF.

The chain joins TRBV7-9 to TRBJ1-5; weak D call: TRBD1 (5 bases). V shed 1 base and J shed 6 bases, with 16 bases lying between them. The CDR3 consists of 16 residues. CDR1 and CDR2 from the germline V gene are SEHNR and FQNEAQ (reference sequence). In DNA, the CDR3 is TGTGCCAGCAGCTTAGAAGGCGGGGGGAGCGGTCAGCCCCAGCATTTT. This codes for CASSLEGGGSGQPQHF.

The chain links TRBV28 to TRBJ2-7, with D perhaps matching TRBD2 (7 bases). The CDR3 contains 16 residues. Germline CDR1 and CDR2: MDHEN and SYDVKM. V gave up 4 bases and J gave up 2 bases, with 18 bases separating them. CDR3 in amino acids: CASSSPGGRIAYEQYF. The CDR3 bases are TGTGCCAGCAGTTCCCCCGGGGGGCGGATCGCCTACGAGCAGTACTTC.

The chain combines TRBV5-1 with TRBJ1-1; TRBD1 might be the D (5 bases). In germline, CDR1 is SGHRS, CDR2 YFSETQ. Trimming removed 0 bases from V and 1 base from J, with 16 bases in between. The CDR3 contains 17 residues. The CDR3 DNA is TGCGCCAGCAGCTTGGCCGCGGGGCGAGCCGAGAACACTGAAGCTTTCTTT. It specifies CASSLAAGRAENTEAFF.

This rearrangement joins TRBV7-2 to TRBJ1-5, with D hard to call. Between the trimmed V and J ends, which lost 1 base and 6 bases, there was a span of 4 bases. Looked up from germline, CDR1 is SGHTA and CDR2 is FQGNSA. This CDR3 comprises 12 residues. The CDR3 protein is CASSLDFQPQHF. In nucleotides, the CDR3 is TGTGCCAGCAGCTTAGATTTTCAGCCCCAGCATTTT.

This chain joins TRBV5-1 and TRBJ2-5, with 7 bases lining up with TRBD2. V shed 1 base and J 5 bases; nucleotides not matched to a gene: 8. Germline-derived CDR1 and CDR2 are SGHRS and YFSETQ. CDR3 length: 15 residues. Here the CDR3 reads CASSLWAGAGETQYF. Written as DNA, the CDR3 is TGCGCCAGCAGCTTGTGGGCGGGAGCGGGGGAGACCCAGTACTTC. Based on the CDR3 plus reference TRBV5-1 and TRBJ2-5, the full variable domain is KAGVTQTPRYLIKTRGQQVTLSCSPISGHRSVSWYQQTPGQGLQFLFEYFSETQRNKGNFPGRFSGRQFSNSRSEMNVSTLELGDSALYLCASSLWAGAGETQYFGPGTRLLVL.

This chain links TRBV6-5 with TRBJ1-1; D is unclear. V lost 2 bases, J lost 2 bases, and 6 bases lay in between. Germline assignment: CDR1 MNHEY and CDR2 SVGAGI. The CDR3 has 13 amino acids. The CDR3 DNA is TGTGCCAGCAGTTACGCCCTAAACACTGAAGCTTTCTTT. Protein: CASSYALNTEAFF.

The CDR3 protein is CASSLVSYNEQFF. In DNA, the CDR3 is TGTGCCAGCAGCCTGGTATCCTACAATGAGCAGTTCTTC. This chain joins TRBV7-9 and TRBJ2-1, with no clear D. The CDR3 is made up of 13 amino acids. Trimming removed 5 bases from V and 1 base from J, with 6 bases in between. Germline V gives CDR1 SEHNR, CDR2 FQNEAQ (reference sequence).

The CDR3 DNA reads as TGTGCCAGCAGCTTAGACAGGAACACAGATACGCAGTATTTT. Encoded protein: CASSLDRNTDTQYF. The V and J genes are TRBV7-9 and TRBJ2-3; possibly TRBD1 for D (5 bases). The CDR3 has 14 residues. V was cut by 1 base and J by 2 bases, with 7 bases left in between. Germline V gene lookup returns CDR1 SEHNR and CDR2 FQNEAQ (reference sequence).

The CDR3 loop is CASSGGTGANYGYTF. DNA of the CDR3: TGTGCCAGCAGCGGGGGGACAGGGGCTAACTATGGCTACACCTTC. The chain has TRBV9 and TRBJ1-2; 10 positions match TRBD1. The V and J ends lost 3 bases and 0 bases, in that order; junction bases with no gene match: 2. The CDR3 runs to 15 residues. Germline V gene sequence: CDR1 SGDLS, CDR2 YYNGEE.

The J gene is TRBJ2-3, the V gene TRBV3-1 (or the pseudogene TRBV3-2); D may be TRBD2 (6 bases). The ends were cut back, 4 bases at V and 0 bases at J, with 11 bases in the middle. Looked up from germline, CDR1 is LGHDT and CDR2 is YNNKEL (reference sequence). The CDR3 runs 15 residues. The CDR3 bases are TGTGCCAGCAGCCCTACGGGACTTAGCACAGATACGCAGTATTTT. It is translated as CASSPTGLSTDTQYF.

The chain has TRBV27 and TRBJ1-6; 7 bases map to TRBD1. Germline V gene lookup returns CDR1 MNHEY and CDR2 SMNVEV (reference sequence). The junction had 8 bases not matched to a gene; V was cut back by 4 bases and J by 5 bases. The CDR3 consists of 16 residues. DNA of the CDR3: TGTGCCAGCAGTTCCTTCCGGGACAGTGATAATTCACCCCTCCACTTT. It codes for CASSSFRDSDNSPLHF.

The DNA of the CDR3 is TGTGCCAGCAGCGCAACAGGGGGCTTTTCTGGAAACACCATATATTTT. It yields the protein CASSATGGFSGNTIYF. V is TRBV9 and J is TRBJ1-3; 9 bases fit TRBD1. The V and J ends lost 3 bases and 1 base, in that order; junction bases with no gene match: 5. Germline CDR1 is SGDLS and CDR2 is YYNGEE. The CDR3 has 16 amino acids.

This clone was seen only a few times. This chain uses TRBV6-2 or TRBV6-3 with TRBJ2-1, with TRBD2 as a possible D gene (6 bases). The length of the CDR3 is 16 residues. The V gene's germline CDR1 is MNHEY and CDR2 SVGEGT. The ends were cut back, 3 bases at V and 4 bases at J, with 16 bases in the middle. The CDR3 nucleotides read TGTGCCAGCAGTTATAGTTCTAGCGCGTTTTACAATGAGCAGTTCTTC. Protein: CASSYSSSAFYNEQFF.

The chain uses TRBV28 and TRBJ1-5, with 9 nucleotides matching TRBD1. This CDR3 is built from 15 residues. The ends lost 5 bases at V and 5 bases at J; junction bases unmatched: 7. Germline CDR1 and CDR2: MDHEN and SYDVKM. The CDR3 protein is CASSPWDRAHQPQHF. The CDR3 nucleotides read TGTGCCAGCAGTCCTTGGGACAGGGCGCATCAGCCCCAGCATTTT.

The V call is TRBV7-3, the J call TRBJ2-3; D call uncertain. Trimming removed 2 bases at V and 6 bases at J, with 12 bases between. The CDR3 is made up of 14 amino acids. From germline, CDR1 is SGHTA and CDR2 FQGTGA. The CDR3, as DNA: TGTGCCAGCAGCTTAGGCCAGGAAAGCGATACGCAGTATTTT. It yields the protein CASSLGQESDTQYF.